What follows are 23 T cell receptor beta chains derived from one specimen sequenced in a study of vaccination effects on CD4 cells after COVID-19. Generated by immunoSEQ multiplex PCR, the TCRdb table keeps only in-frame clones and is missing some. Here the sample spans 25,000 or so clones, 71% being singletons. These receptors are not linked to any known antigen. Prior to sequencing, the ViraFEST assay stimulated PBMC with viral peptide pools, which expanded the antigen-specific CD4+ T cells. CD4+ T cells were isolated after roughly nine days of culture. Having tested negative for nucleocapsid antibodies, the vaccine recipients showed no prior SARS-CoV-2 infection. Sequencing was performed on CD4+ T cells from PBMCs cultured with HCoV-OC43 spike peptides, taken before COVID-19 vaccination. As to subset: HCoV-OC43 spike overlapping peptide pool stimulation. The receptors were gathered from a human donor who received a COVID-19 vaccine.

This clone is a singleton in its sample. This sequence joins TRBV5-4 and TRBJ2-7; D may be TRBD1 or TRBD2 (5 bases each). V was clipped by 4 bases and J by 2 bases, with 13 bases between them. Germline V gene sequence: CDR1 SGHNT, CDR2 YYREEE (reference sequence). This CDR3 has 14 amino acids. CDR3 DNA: TGTGCCAGCAGCCCCCGGGACGGAGCCTACGAGCAGTACTTC. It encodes CASSPRDGAYEQYF.

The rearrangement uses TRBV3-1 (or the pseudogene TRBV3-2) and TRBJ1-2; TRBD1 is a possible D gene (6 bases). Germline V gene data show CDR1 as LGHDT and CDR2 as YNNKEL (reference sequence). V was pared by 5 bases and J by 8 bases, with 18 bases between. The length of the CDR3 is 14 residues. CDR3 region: CASSNARGSGGYTF. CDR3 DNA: TGTGCCAGCAGCAACGCCAGGGGTTCGGGAGGCTACACCTTC.

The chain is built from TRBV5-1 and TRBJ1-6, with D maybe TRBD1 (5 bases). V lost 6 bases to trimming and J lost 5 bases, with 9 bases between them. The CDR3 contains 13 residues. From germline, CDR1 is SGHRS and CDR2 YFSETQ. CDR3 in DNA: TGCGCCAGCACGAAAGGGGATAATTCACCCCTCCACTTT. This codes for CASTKGDNSPLHF.

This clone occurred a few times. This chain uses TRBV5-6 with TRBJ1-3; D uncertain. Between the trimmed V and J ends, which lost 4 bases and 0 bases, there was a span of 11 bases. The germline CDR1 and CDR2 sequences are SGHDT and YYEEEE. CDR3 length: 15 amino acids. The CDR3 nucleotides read TGTGCCAGCAGCCCCGACACACTCTCTGGAAACACCATATATTTT. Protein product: CASSPDTLSGNTIYF.

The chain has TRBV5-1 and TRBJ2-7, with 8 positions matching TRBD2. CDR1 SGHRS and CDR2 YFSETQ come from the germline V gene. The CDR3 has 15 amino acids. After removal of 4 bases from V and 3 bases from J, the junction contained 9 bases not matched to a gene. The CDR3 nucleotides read TGCGCCAGCAGCCTCGATCCGGGACTAGACTACGAGCAGTACTTC. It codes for CASSLDPGLDYEQYF.

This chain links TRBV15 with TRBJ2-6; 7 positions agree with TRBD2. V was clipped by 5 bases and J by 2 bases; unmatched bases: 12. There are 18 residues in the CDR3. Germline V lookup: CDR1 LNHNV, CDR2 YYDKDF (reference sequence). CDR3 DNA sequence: TGTGCCACCAGCCTATCTGGGAGGGATCGAACTGGGGCCAACGTCCTGACTTTC. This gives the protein CATSLSGRDRTGANVLTF.

The CDR3 protein is CASSPGTMNTGELFF. The CDR3 region has the DNA TGTGCCAGCAGTCCCGGGACAATGAACACCGGGGAGCTGTTTTTT. V gene TRBV6-5 combines with J gene TRBJ2-2; tentatively, D is TRBD1 (6 bases). Trimming pared 5 bases from V and 1 base from J, leaving 11 bases between. CDR3 length equals 15 residues. Germline V gene data show CDR1 as MNHEY and CDR2 as SVGAGI.

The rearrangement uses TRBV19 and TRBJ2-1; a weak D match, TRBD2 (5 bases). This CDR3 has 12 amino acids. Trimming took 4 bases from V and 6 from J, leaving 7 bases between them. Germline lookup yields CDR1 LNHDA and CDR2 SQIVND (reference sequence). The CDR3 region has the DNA TGTGCCAGTAGTAGAGGGCTCAATGAGCAGTTCTTC. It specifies CASSRGLNEQFF.

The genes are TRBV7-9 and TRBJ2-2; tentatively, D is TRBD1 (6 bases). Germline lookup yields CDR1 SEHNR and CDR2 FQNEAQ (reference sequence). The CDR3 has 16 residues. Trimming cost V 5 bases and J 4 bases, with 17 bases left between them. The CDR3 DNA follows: TGTGCCAGCAGCAACCGTAGGCAGGGGAGCACCGGGGAGCTGTTTTTT. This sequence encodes CASSNRRQGSTGELFF.

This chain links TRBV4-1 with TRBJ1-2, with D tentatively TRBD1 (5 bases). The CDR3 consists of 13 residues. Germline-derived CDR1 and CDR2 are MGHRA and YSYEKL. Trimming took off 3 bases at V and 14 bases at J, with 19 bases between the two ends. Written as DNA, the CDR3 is TGCGCCAGCAGCCAGGGAAGACAGCCTTTCTTGACCTTC. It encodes CASSQGRQPFLTF.

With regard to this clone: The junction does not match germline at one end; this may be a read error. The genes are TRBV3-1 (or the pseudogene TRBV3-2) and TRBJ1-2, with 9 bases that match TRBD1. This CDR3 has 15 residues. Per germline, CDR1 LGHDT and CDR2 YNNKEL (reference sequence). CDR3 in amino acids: CASNQQGAAYYGYTF. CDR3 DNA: TGTGCCAGCAACCAACAGGGGGCCGCGTACTATGGCTACACCTTC.

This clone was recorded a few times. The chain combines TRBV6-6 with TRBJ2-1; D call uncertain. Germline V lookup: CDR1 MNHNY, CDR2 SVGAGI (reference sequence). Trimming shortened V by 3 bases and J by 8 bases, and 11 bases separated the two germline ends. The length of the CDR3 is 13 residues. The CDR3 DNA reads TGTGCCAGCAGTTATCCCCTTTCGGATGAGCAGTTCTTC. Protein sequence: CASSYPLSDEQFF.

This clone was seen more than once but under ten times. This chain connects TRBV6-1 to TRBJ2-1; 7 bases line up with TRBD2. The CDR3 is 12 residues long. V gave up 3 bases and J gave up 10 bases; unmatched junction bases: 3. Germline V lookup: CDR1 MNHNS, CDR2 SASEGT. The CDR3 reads CASSDQGGEQFF. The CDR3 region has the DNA TGTGCCAGCAGTGACCAGGGAGGGGAGCAGTTCTTC.

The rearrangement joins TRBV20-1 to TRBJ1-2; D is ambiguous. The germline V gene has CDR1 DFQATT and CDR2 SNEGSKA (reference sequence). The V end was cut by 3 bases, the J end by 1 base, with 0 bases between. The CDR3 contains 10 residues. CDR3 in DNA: TGCAGTGCTAGTAACTATGGCTACACCTTC. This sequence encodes CSASNYGYTF.

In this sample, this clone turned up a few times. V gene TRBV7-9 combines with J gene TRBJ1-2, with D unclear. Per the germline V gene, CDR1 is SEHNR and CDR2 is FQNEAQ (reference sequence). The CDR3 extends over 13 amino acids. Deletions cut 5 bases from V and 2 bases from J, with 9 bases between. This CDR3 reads CASSPAPNYGYTF. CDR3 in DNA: TGTGCCAGCAGCCCCGCCCCGAACTATGGCTACACCTTC.

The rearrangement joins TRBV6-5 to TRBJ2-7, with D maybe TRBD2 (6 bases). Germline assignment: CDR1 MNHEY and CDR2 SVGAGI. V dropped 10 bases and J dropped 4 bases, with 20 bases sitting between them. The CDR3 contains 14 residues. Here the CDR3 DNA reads TGTGCCACCGGGGGTACCCTCCCCAGGTACGAGCAGTACTTC. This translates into CATGGTLPRYEQYF.

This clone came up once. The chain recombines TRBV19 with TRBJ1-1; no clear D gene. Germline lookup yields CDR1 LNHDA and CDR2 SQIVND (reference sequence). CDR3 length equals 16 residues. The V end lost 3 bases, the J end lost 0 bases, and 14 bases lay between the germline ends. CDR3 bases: TGTGCCAGTAGTATCGGTCGGATAGCCATGAACACTGAAGCTTTCTTT. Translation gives CASSIGRIAMNTEAFF.

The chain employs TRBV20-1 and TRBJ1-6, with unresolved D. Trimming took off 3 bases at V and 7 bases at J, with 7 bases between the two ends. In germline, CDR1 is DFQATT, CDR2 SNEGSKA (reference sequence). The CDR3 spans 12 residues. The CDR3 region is CSASKSNSPLHF. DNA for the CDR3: TGCAGTGCTAGTAAATCCAATTCACCCCTCCACTTT.

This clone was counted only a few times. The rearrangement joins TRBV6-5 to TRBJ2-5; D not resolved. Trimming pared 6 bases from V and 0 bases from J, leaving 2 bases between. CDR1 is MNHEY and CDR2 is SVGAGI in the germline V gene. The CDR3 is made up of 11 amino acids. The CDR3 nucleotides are TGTGCCAGCAGAAACCAAGAGACCCAGTACTTC. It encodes CASRNQETQYF.

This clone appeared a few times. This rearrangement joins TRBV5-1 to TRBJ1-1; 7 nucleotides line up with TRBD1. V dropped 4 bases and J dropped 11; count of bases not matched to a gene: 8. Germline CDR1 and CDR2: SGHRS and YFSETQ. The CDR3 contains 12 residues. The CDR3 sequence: CASSTGDSWAFF. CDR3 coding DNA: TGCGCCAGCAGCACAGGGGACAGTTGGGCTTTCTTT.

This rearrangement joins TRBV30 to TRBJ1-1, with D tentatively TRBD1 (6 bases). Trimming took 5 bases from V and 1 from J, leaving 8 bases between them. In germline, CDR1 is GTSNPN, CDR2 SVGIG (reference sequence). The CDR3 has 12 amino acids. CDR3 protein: CAWGQSNTEAFF. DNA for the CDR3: TGTGCCTGGGGACAGTCGAACACTGAAGCTTTCTTT.

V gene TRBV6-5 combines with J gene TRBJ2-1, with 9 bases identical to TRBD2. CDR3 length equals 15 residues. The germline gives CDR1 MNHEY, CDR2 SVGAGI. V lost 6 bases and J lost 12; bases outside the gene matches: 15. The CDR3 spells CASRRGTSSQIRQFF. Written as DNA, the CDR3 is TGTGCCAGCAGGCGCGGGACTAGCTCCCAAATTCGGCAGTTCTTC.

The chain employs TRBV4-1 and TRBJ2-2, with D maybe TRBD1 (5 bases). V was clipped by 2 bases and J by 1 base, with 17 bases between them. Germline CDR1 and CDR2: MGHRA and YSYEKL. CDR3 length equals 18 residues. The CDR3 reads CASSQFNRMNLNTGELFF. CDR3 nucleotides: TGCGCCAGCAGCCAATTTAACAGGATGAACTTGAACACCGGGGAGCTGTTTTTT.